This section outlines one T cell receptor beta chain sequence together with its context. The antigen is not known. The CDR3 runs to 17 residues. Germline lookup yields CDR1 GTSNPN and CDR2 SVGIG (reference sequence). The V end was cut by 1 base, the J end by 0 bases, with 13 bases between. The data were obtained in a study of molecular identifiers for immune sequencing clone quantification. Looking at the study overall: Naive CD8 cell RNA, from about 20,000 or 100,000 cells, was split five ways in replicates, with four sequenced.

MiXCR, applied by TCRdb to the PCR reads, yields one record per CDR3 protein. The sample consists of more than 450,000 distinct CDR3 sequences, about 26% of them appearing once. Study-wide results and limits: Spiked TCR RNA from one Jurkat cell reportedly showed up when mixed among around 1 million naive cells.

This TCR was sampled from a human donor in good health. Some libraries in this study had Jurkat cell RNA spiked in. What was sequenced was naive CD8+ T cells from blood, with Jurkat cell RNA spiked in. Subset of the sample: FACS-sorted CD8+CD4-CCR7+CD45RA+ naive T cells. The gene calls are TRBV30 and TRBJ2-6, with D maybe TRBD1 (5 bases). In DNA form, the CDR3 reads TGTGCCTGGAGTGAGACAGAGATCTCCTCTGGGGCCAACGTCCTGACTTTC. Translation gives CAWSETEISSGANVLTF.